This is a list of T cell receptor beta chains from one sample in a study of OX40 agonist ivuxolimab in advanced cancers. Sequencing was performed with immunoSEQ multiplex PCR; in TCRdb, only in-frame clones are kept and a portion is missing. Among approximately 88,000 clones, 88% were seen once, and the ten largest hold under 0.9%. The specimen was CD4+ or CD8+ T cells sorted from blood, collected in a trial of the OX40 agonist ivuxolimab. Source of these receptors: an adult with an advanced solid tumor such as melanoma, head and neck, liver or kidney cancer. The CDR3 runs from the conserved cysteine through the conserved F or W.

V gene: TRBV29-1; J gene: TRBJ2-1; CDR3 protein: CSVLRGGSYNEQFF
V gene: TRBV4-1; J gene: TRBJ1-2; CDR3 protein: CASSQDARPQFGGYTF
V gene: TRBV18; J gene: TRBJ2-1; CDR3 protein: CASSPTGIAGGIPSEQFF
V gene: TRBV30; J gene: TRBJ2-4; CDR3 protein: CAWNVFGARLPMAKNIQYF
V gene: TRBV2; J gene: TRBJ2-2; CDR3 protein: CASSDGGGPGRLFF
V gene: TRBV4-1; J gene: TRBJ1-2; CDR3 protein: CASSLGVGRACGGYTF
V gene: TRBV27; J gene: TRBJ2-1; CDR3 protein: CASRDGRFRGNEQFF
V gene: TRBV7-2; J gene: TRBJ2-7; CDR3 protein: CASSLVSGQTGEQYF
V gene: TRBV29-1; J gene: TRBJ2-1; CDR3 protein: CSVSSQRLHNEQFF
V gene: TRBV25-1; J gene: TRBJ2-4; CDR3 protein: CASKSGVGSEAKNIQYF
V gene: TRBV27; J gene: TRBJ1-5; CDR3 protein: CASLAGMSNQPQHF
V gene: TRBV27; J gene: TRBJ2-1; CDR3 protein: CASSPQRGLYNEQFF
V gene: TRBV9; J gene: TRBJ2-3; CDR3 protein: CASSVAAGSTHSDTQYF
V gene: TRBV27; J gene: TRBJ1-2; CDR3 protein: CASSPRSGPYYGYTF
V gene: TRBV2; J gene: TRBJ2-5; CDR3 protein: CASSEEATGGRTQYF
V gene: TRBV9; J gene: TRBJ1-1; CDR3 protein: CASSVGTGSGTEAFF
V gene: TRBV20-1; J gene: TRBJ1-1; CDR3 protein: CSATRQFEAFF
V gene: TRBV30; J gene: TRBJ2-7; CDR3 protein: CAWDRGDEQYF
V gene: TRBV19; J gene: TRBJ2-1; CDR3 protein: CASSNDRGNNEQFF
V gene: TRBV7-6; J gene: TRBJ1-6; CDR3 protein: CASSLSPPGNNSPLHF
V gene: TRBV4-3; J gene: TRBJ2-3; CDR3 protein: CASSQEGWGGDTQYF
V gene: TRBV27; J gene: TRBJ2-5; CDR3 protein: CASSLWSGGPGETQYF
V gene: TRBV6-1; J gene: TRBJ2-7; CDR3 protein: CASKREGYEQYF
V gene: TRBV6-5; J gene: TRBJ1-6; CDR3 protein: CASSSSGQRNSPLHF
V gene: TRBV2; J gene: TRBJ1-4; CDR3 protein: CASSLGQFEKLFF
V gene: TRBV19; J gene: TRBJ1-4; CDR3 protein: CGLRGKTNEKLFF
V gene: TRBV18; J gene: TRBJ2-3; CDR3 protein: CASSPGGGITDTQYF
V gene: TRBV11-2; J gene: TRBJ2-3; CDR3 protein: CASSLDRIDTQYF
V gene: TRBV5-5; J gene: TRBJ2-1; CDR3 protein: CASSLVGTGSYNEQFF
V gene: TRBV6-5; J gene: TRBJ2-5; CDR3 protein: CASRDRVFWETQYF
V gene: TRBV5-1; J gene: TRBJ2-1; CDR3 protein: CASSLRGYNEQFF
V gene: TRBV7-9; J gene: TRBJ2-2; CDR3 protein: CASRGISNTGELFF
V gene: TRBV6-1; J gene: TRBJ2-5; CDR3 protein: CASSDLGVGETQYF
V gene: TRBV19; J gene: TRBJ1-4; CDR3 protein: CASSMVAGRANEKLFF
V gene: TRBV12-5; J gene: TRBJ2-7; CDR3 protein: CASGLSPFQDEQYF
V gene: TRBV4-2; J gene: TRBJ2-3; CDR3 protein: CASSQDGRALKDTQYF
V gene: TRBV6-5; J gene: TRBJ2-2; CDR3 protein: CASSLRATPGELFF
V gene: TRBV6-1; J gene: TRBJ2-7; CDR3 protein: CASSVDFSSYEQYF
V gene: TRBV6-5; J gene: TRBJ1-1; CDR3 protein: CASSSDRGAEAFF
V gene: TRBV19; J gene: TRBJ1-2; CDR3 protein: CASRPINQGGYTF
V gene: TRBV18; J gene: TRBJ1-4; CDR3 protein: CASSLRASNEKLFF
V gene: TRBV18; J gene: TRBJ2-3; CDR3 protein: CASSPPGLDWGGTQYF
V gene: TRBV9; J gene: TRBJ2-6; CDR3 protein: CASTRQGAGANVLTF
V gene: TRBV9; J gene: TRBJ1-2; CDR3 protein: CASRGQGANYGYTF